One sample yielded the 20 T cell receptor beta chains listed below, sequenced in a study of shared clonotypes between healthy human individuals. The table came from immunoSEQ multiplex PCR; TCRdb's copy has only in-frame clones and leaves some out. The data contain some 2,100,000 clones, approximately 94% of them singletons. Sequencing input: naive CD4+ T cells sorted from blood. Described subset: CD45RA+ positively selected. The receptors come from a man aged 18 to 29 in good health.

Notes on this clone: The same CDR3 can be traced to other DNA sequences in this sample. The chain recombines TRBV4-1 with TRBJ2-3; TRBD1 aligns across 7 bases. In germline, CDR1 is MGHRA, CDR2 YSYEKL. J lost 1 base, V lost 1 base, and 5 bases had no gene match. The CDR3 has 16 amino acids. CDR3 DNA sequence: TGCGCCAGCAGCCAAGGCCCAGGACAGGGCACAGATACGCAGTATTTT. Amino acid sequence: CASSQGPGQGTDTQYF.

A single count supports this clone. The rearrangement links TRBV28 to TRBJ1-6, with D maybe TRBD1 (6 bases). The germline V and J ends were trimmed by 2 bases and 7 bases, with 12 bases remaining between them. Germline CDR1 reads MDHEN; CDR2 reads SYDVKM. The CDR3 runs to 15 residues. CDR3 sequence: CASSLQGPYNSPLHF. CDR3 nucleotides: TGTGCCAGCAGTTTACAGGGGCCTTACAATTCACCCCTCCACTTT.

V and J are TRBV2 and TRBJ2-3, with TRBD1 matching 7 bases. The CDR3 consists of 15 residues. CDR1 is SNHLY and CDR2 is FYNNEI in the germline V gene. Unmatched junction bases numbered 11, after V lost 10 bases and J lost 1 base. The CDR3 is CATKPQGVGTDTQYF. The CDR3 nucleotides read TGTGCCACCAAACCCCAGGGGGTTGGCACAGATACGCAGTATTTT.

The V gene is TRBV4-1, the J gene TRBJ2-1, with a possible D match to TRBD1 (5 bases). The ends were cut back, 6 bases at V and 6 bases at J, with 15 bases in the middle. The CDR3 has 14 residues. Germline CDR1 MGHRA, CDR2 YSYEKL. The CDR3 loop is CASRGQASVNEQFF. DNA of the CDR3: TGCGCCAGCAGGGGGCAAGCAAGCGTCAATGAGCAGTTCTTC.

The chain carries TRBV6-1 and TRBJ1-1; TRBD1 aligns across 9 bases. Germline CDR1 MNHNS, CDR2 SASEGT. This CDR3 is built from 16 residues. J lost 1 base, V lost 2 bases, and 5 bases had no gene match. CDR3 sequence: CASSEKTGGWNTEAFF. CDR3 bases: TGTGCCAGCAGTGAAAAGACAGGGGGATGGAACACTGAAGCTTTCTTT.

On this clone itself: Other nucleotide sequences from this sample produce the same CDR3. The V gene is TRBV18, the J gene TRBJ2-7; weak D call: TRBD1 (6 bases). Trimming removed 1 base from V and 2 bases from J, with 9 bases in between. CDR3 length: 14 amino acids. Germline-derived CDR1 and CDR2 are KGHSH and LQKENI. CDR3 protein: CASSPRGQTYEQYF. The CDR3 DNA reads as TGTGCCAGCTCACCACGTGGACAGACCTACGAGCAGTACTTC. The full variable domain, its missing parts supplied by reference TRBV18 and TRBJ2-7, is NAGVMQNPRHLVRRRGQEARLRCSPMKGHSHVYWYRQLPEEGLKFMVYLQKENIIDESGMPKERFSAEFPKEGPSILRIQQVVRGDSAAYFCASSPRGQTYEQYFGPGTRLTVT.

As to this clone: The same CDR3 is also encoded by other DNA sequences in this sample. The chain uses TRBV5-1 and TRBJ1-1; D uncertain. Germline assignment: CDR1 SGHRS and CDR2 YFSETQ. The CDR3 has 14 residues. V lost 0 bases, J lost 0 bases, and 6 bases lay in between. As DNA, the CDR3 is TGCGCCAGCAGCTTGGAAGGGATGAACACTGAAGCTTTCTTT. This sequence encodes CASSLEGMNTEAFF.

V is TRBV15 and J is TRBJ1-5; D perhaps matches TRBD1 (5 bases). This CDR3 has 14 residues. V was trimmed by 7 bases and J by 9 bases, leaving 19 bases between them. CDR1 and CDR2 (germline): LNHNV, YYDKDF (reference sequence). The DNA of the CDR3 is TGTGCCACCAATAGGGGAGAACAACTACGGCCCCAGCATTTT. Its protein product is CATNRGEQLRPQHF.

The rearrangement joins TRBV5-1 to TRBJ2-2; D may be TRBD1 (6 bases). The V and J ends lost 0 bases and 5 bases respectively, with 8 bases between them. CDR1 SGHRS and CDR2 YFSETQ come from the germline V gene. This CDR3 has 14 amino acids. For the CDR3, the DNA is TGCGCCAGCAGCTTGGACAGGGTTACCGGGGAGCTGTTTTTT. It is translated as CASSLDRVTGELFF.

This chain connects TRBV27 to TRBJ2-7, with TRBD2 matching 7 bases. The CDR3 length is 16 residues. J was trimmed by 5 bases and V by 0 bases; bases with no gene match: 10. Germline V gene data show CDR1 as MNHEY and CDR2 as SMNVEV (reference sequence). In DNA, the CDR3 is TGTGCCAGCAGTTTATCCCCGGGACTACCTTTTGACGAGCAGTACTTC. Its translation is CASSLSPGLPFDEQYF.

The rearrangement joins TRBV5-4 to TRBJ2-3; perhaps TRBD2 as D (5 bases). The CDR3 sequence is 16 residues long. V shed 0 bases and J shed 0 bases, with 11 bases lying between them. Germline CDR1 SGHNT, CDR2 YYREEE (reference sequence). For the CDR3, the DNA is TGTGCCAGCAGCTTGGGGGGAGTTACTAGCACAGATACGCAGTATTTT. Translating it yields CASSLGGVTSTDTQYF.

This chain uses TRBV5-4 with TRBJ1-4; D uncertain. Germline V gene lookup returns CDR1 SGHNT and CDR2 YYREEE (reference sequence). The V end was cut by 7 bases, the J end by 7 bases, with 14 bases between. The CDR3 loop spans 13 amino acids. The chain's CDR3 is CASSVGYGEKLFF. CDR3 sequence (DNA): TGTGCCAGCTCTGTGGGATACGGTGAAAAACTGTTTTTT.

V and J are TRBV30 and TRBJ1-2; D ambiguous. Germline CDR1 is GTSNPN and CDR2 is SVGIG (reference sequence). V was clipped by 0 bases and J by 8 bases, with 10 bases between them. The CDR3 is made up of 12 amino acids. CDR3 sequence (DNA): TGTGCCTGGAGTGTTGGGGTTCTAGGCTACACCTTC. Translated, it gives CAWSVGVLGYTF.

This chain uses TRBV6-1 with TRBJ2-7; 12 nucleotides line up with TRBD2. The CDR3 loop spans 15 amino acids. Germline assignment: CDR1 MNHNS and CDR2 SASEGT. Trimming removed 4 bases from V and 3 bases from J; junction bases left unmatched: 4. DNA of the CDR3: TGTGCCAGCAGTGTTGGACTAGCGGGACTCTACGAGCAGTACTTC. Protein: CASSVGLAGLYEQYF.

This chain connects TRBV4-1 to TRBJ1-6, with 7 positions matching TRBD1. Germline CDR1 MGHRA, CDR2 YSYEKL. The CDR3 contains 16 residues. V shed 1 base, J shed 7 bases, and the junction held 7 bases outside the gene matches. CDR3 DNA sequence: TGCGCCAGCAGCCAAGCCGACAGGGTTCTAAATTCACCCCTCCACTTT. It codes for CASSQADRVLNSPLHF.

The chain links TRBV2 to TRBJ1-4; 9 bases are shared with TRBD1. CDR3 length: 17 residues. Germline V gene data show CDR1 as SNHLY and CDR2 as FYNNEI. V was pared by 8 bases and J by 2 bases, with 12 bases of the junction left unmatched. CDR3: CASRGFPGQGTNEKLFF. CDR3 coding DNA: TGTGCCAGCCGGGGATTCCCGGGACAGGGTACTAATGAAAAACTGTTTTTT. Looking up the rest from reference TRBV2 and TRBJ1-4 gives the full variable domain: EPEVTQTPSHQVTQMGQEVILRCVPISNHLYFYWYRQILGQKVEFLVSFYNNEISEKSEIFDDQFSVERPDGSNFTLKIRSTKLEDSAMYFCASRGFPGQGTNEKLFFGSGTQLSVL.

The chain has TRBV30 and TRBJ2-3, with TRBD1 matching 7 bases. Germline V lookup: CDR1 GTSNPN, CDR2 SVGIG (reference sequence). Trimming at V came to 5 bases and at J to 6 bases, leaving 14 bases not matched to a gene. The CDR3 loop spans 15 amino acids. The CDR3 sequence: CAWAKGAPNFDTQYF. In DNA form, the CDR3 reads TGTGCCTGGGCCAAGGGGGCTCCGAATTTTGATACGCAGTATTTT. The whole variable domain, filled in from reference TRBV30 and TRBJ2-3, reads SQTIHQWPATLVQPVGSPLSLECTVEGTSNPNLYWYRQAAGRGLQLLFYSVGIGQISSEVPQNLSASRPQDRQFILSSKKLLLSDSGFYLCAWAKGAPNFDTQYFGPGTRLTVL.

This rearrangement joins TRBV2 to TRBJ2-5, with a tentative D call TRBD2 (6 bases). V was clipped by 7 bases and J by 4 bases, with 13 bases between them. The CDR3 consists of 13 residues. Germline V gene data show CDR1 as SNHLY and CDR2 as FYNNEI. The CDR3 DNA sequence: TGTGCCAGCATTCGGGGAGCGGGAGAGACCCAGTACTTC. This encodes CASIRGAGETQYF.

Here the CDR3 DNA reads TGTGCCAGCAGCCGTACATGGGCTTCCTACAATGAGCAGTTCTTC. Amino acid sequence: CASSRTWASYNEQFF. The chain has TRBV11-2 and TRBJ2-1; D gene unclear. The CDR3 runs 15 residues. Trimming shortened V by 5 bases and J by 1 base, and 12 bases separated the two germline ends. From germline, CDR1 is SGHAT and CDR2 FQNNGV.

V and J are TRBV7-2 and TRBJ2-2; 12 bases match TRBD2. After removal of 5 bases from V and 8 bases from J, the junction contained 6 bases not matched to a gene. In germline, CDR1 is SGHTA, CDR2 FQGNSA. The CDR3 contains 15 residues. CDR3 coding DNA: TGTGCCAGCAGCCCCAGGACTAGCGGGGTTGGGGAGCTGTTTTTT. This gives the protein CASSPRTSGVGELFF.